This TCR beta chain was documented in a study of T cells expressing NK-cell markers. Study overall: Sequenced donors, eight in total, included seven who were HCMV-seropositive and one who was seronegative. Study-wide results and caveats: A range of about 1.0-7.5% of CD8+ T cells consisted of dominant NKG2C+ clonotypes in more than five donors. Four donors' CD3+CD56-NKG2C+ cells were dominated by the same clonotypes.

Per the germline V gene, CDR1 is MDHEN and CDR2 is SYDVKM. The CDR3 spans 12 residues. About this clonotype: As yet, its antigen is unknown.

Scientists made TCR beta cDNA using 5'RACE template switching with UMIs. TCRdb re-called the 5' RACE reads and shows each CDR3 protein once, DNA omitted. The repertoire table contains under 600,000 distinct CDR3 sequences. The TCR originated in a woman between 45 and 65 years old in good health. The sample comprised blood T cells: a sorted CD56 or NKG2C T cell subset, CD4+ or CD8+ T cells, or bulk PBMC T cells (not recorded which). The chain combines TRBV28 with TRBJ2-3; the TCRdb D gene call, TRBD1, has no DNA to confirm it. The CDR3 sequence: CASCPLTDTQYF.